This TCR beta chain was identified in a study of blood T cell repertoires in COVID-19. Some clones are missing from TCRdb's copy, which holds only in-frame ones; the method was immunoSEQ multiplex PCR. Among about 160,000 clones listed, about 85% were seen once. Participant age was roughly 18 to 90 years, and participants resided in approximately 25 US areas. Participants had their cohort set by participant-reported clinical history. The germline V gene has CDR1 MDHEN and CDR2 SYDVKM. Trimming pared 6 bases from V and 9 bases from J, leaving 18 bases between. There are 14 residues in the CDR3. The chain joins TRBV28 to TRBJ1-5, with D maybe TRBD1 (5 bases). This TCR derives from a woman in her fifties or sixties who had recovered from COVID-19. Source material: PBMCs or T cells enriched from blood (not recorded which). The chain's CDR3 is CASSQGFGSRPQHF. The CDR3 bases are TGTGCCAGCAGCCAGGGCTTCGGGAGTAGGCCCCAGCATTTT.